Given below is one TCR beta chain in context. Germline V gives CDR1 KGHSH, CDR2 LQKENI. The CDR3 runs to 14 residues. Deletions cut 2 bases from V and 4 bases from J, with 12 bases between. This sample stems from a study of blood T cell repertoires in COVID-19. Study context: Samples representing acute and convalescent COVID-19 were sourced from the United States, Italy and Spain. The cDNA or gDNA used as material had been derived from T cells, B-cell-depleted T cells, or PBMCs.

In the authors' methods: Reference gene primers were amplified, and this amplification served to estimate nucleated cell counts. Assay: immunoSEQ multiplex PCR; the TCRdb copy retains only in-frame clones and omits some. The V and J calls and clone size come from that table; D and trimming were worked out from the DNA. The sample carries 270,000 or so clones, around nine tenths recorded once. The source of this sequence is a man aged 40-55 years with active or convalescent COVID-19. The sequencing sample was made of peripheral blood. The V and J genes are TRBV18 and TRBJ2-7; TRBD1 might be the D (5 bases). The CDR3 DNA reads as TGTGCCAGCTCACCAGAAACAGGTCGGTACGAGCAGTACTTC. Its translation is CASSPETGRYEQYF.